Sequencing of this T cell receptor beta chain was carried out in a study of T-cell reconstitution after alpha-beta-depleted transplantation in children. Unique molecular identifiers were used in preparing the TCRbeta library. TCRdb re-analysed the PCR reads in MiXCR, keeping a single row per CDR3 protein. The table includes roughly 500,000 distinct CDR3 sequences, about 10% detected once. This clonotype was picked up many times. Antigen unknown. Study results and caveats: There were some patients whose high TCRbeta diversity at day 60 came from surviving recipient T cells and thymic progenitors. Expanded clones from the graft, numbering several hundred, reportedly supplied alpha-beta T cells about two months after transplant.

The TCR comes from a child aged 2-15 years with inherited bone marrow failure, due to receive a stem cell transplant. The sequencing used PBMCs, collected before TCRalphabeta/CD19-depleted stem cell transplant.

The CDR3 sequence is CASSLMSGTPYEQYF. CDR3 in DNA: TGTGCCAGCAGTTTAATGAGCGGGACCCCCTACGAGCAGTACTTC. The chain combines TRBV27 with TRBJ2-7; 7 bases line up with TRBD2. Trimming at V came to 2 bases and at J to 2 bases, leaving 6 bases not matched to a gene. The CDR3 is made up of 15 amino acids. Per germline, CDR1 MNHEY and CDR2 SMNVEV (reference sequence).